Given below is one T cell receptor beta chain in context. Its antigen remains unidentified. No base qualities exist here, and no much larger clone lies one base off it. This specimen comes from a study of control samples from healthy donors and cancer patients (dated by TCRdb to about 2020). Per the germline V gene, SGHDN is the CDR1 and FVKESK is the CDR2. V lost 3 bases and J lost 0 bases; the stretch between them is 9 bases long. The CDR3 numbers 15 residues from cysteine through phenylalanine. Only the CDR3 DNA stays, 45 bases, in frame from base 1. The protocol used for the library was the immunoSEQ multiplex PCR assay. This is the immuneACCESS table as TCRdb keeps it, with only in-frame sequences that have V and J called. A part of the clones is gone; compared with another copy, unresolved V genes explain less than half, and the rest is unexplained. The sample data list fewer than 200,000 clones, and around 96% of these were observed just once. The top ten hold 1% of the sample.

The sample consisted of blood. The TCR was taken from a woman aged 30 to 39 in good health. Rearrangement joined TRBV14 to TRBJ1-3; the D gene lacks a confident call. The DNA reads as follows: TGTGCCAGCAGCCACAGACTGTTCTCTGGAAACACCATATATTTT. Protein translation: CASSHRLFSGNTIYF.